This T cell receptor beta chain was captured by sequencing in a study of T-cell reconstitution after alpha-beta-depleted transplantation in children. Findings of the study overall: Several hundred expanded graft clones reportedly were the source of alpha-beta T cells about two months after transplant.

Concerning this clonotype itself: Its antigen is not identified.

Trimming at V came to 7 bases and at J to 4 bases, leaving 6 bases not matched to a gene. The CDR3 consists of 15 residues. Per the germline V gene, CDR1 is MNHNS and CDR2 is SASEGT. The TCRbeta library was prepared with unique molecular identifiers. One entry per CDR3 protein results from TCRdb running MiXCR on the PCR reads. Here the sample spans about 440,000 distinct CDR3 sequences, about 40% being singletons. The receptor's source is a girl aged 2 to 10 with aplastic anemia, due to receive a stem cell transplant. This chain connects TRBV6-1 to TRBJ2-5; TRBD2 agrees at 13 bases. This specimen consisted of PBMCs, obtained before TCRalphabeta/CD19-depleted stem cell transplant. In DNA form, the CDR3 reads TGTGCCAGCAACCTTCGGACTAGCGGGGGAGAGACCCAGTACTTC. Encoded protein: CASNLRTSGGETQYF.